Described below is a single TCR beta chain sequence and its context. Sequenced by immunoSEQ multiplex PCR; TCRdb stores in-frame clones only, minus some. The sample lists 120,000 to 150,000 clones, approximately 80% occurring once. CDR3 length: 13 amino acids. Between the trimmed V and J ends, which lost 4 bases and 1 base, there was a span of 7 bases. Germline values: CDR1 MRHNA, CDR2 SNTAGT. This record comes from a study of blood T cell repertoires in COVID-19. Sequencing was done on a sample of peripheral blood. This chain uses TRBV6-4 with TRBJ1-1; the D gene is possibly TRBD1 (5 bases). The clonotype originates from a woman aged 80 or over in a cohort sampled during active or convalescent COVID-19. CDR3: CASSAGQNTEAFF. The CDR3 bases are TGTGCCAGCAGTGCAGGACAGAACACTGAAGCTTTCTTT.